A selection of T cell receptor beta chains follows, all from one sample in a study of blood T cell repertoires in COVID-19. Only in-frame clones appear in the TCRdb table, and some are missing; sequencing was by immunoSEQ multiplex PCR. Of about 300,000 clones in the sample, about 90% were seen once. Sequencing used peripheral blood. Every receptor here comes from a man in his late teens or twenties who had recovered from COVID-19. Each CDR3 is given with its conserved first and last residue. The D gene is left open where the match is weak. Only some rows state a clone size, as once, few, many or a class for expanded clones.

TRBJ2-1 - few TRBV20-1 TGCAGTGCTAGTACTTCGGAGGGGCCCTACAATGAGCAGTTCTTC CSASTSEGPYNEQFF
TRBJ2-4 - - TRBV19 TGTGCCAGTAGTATGGTTTCGAGAAACATTCAGTACTTC CASSMVSRNIQYF
TRBJ1-4 - - TRBV6-5 TGTGCCAGCAGTTACGACGGGACAACTAATGAAAAACTGTTTTTT CASSYDGTTNEKLFF
TRBJ1-3 - - TRBV27 TGTGCCAGCAGTAATCTGGGCTTCGAAAACACCATATATTTT CASSNLGFENTIYF
TRBJ1-3 - - TRBV10-1 TGCGCCAGCAGCGAAGACACTGGAAACACCATATATTTT CASSEDTGNTIYF
TRBJ2-1 TRBD2 - TRBV6-4 TGTGCCAGCAGACTAATAGCGGGGGGGCGGAATGAGCAGTTCTTC CASRLIAGGRNEQFF
TRBJ2-7 TRBD1 - TRBV9 TGTGCCAGCAGCGTCGGGACAGGGGTTTACGAGCAGTACTTC CASSVGTGVYEQYF
TRBJ2-6 TRBD1 - TRBV5-1 TGCGCCAGCAGCTCGACAGGGAAAGGGGCCAACGTCCTGACTTTC CASSSTGKGANVLTF
TRBJ1-2 TRBD1 once TRBV6-5 TGTGCCAGCAGCTACGACAGGGGTGATGGCTACACCTTC CASSYDRGDGYTF
TRBJ2-2 TRBD1 - TRBV25-1 TGTGCCAGCTCTATCGGGACAGGGGGCACCGGGGAGCTGTTTTTT CASSIGTGGTGELFF
TRBJ2-5 TRBD2 - TRBV25-1 TGTGCCAGCAGTGAAGGACTAGCGGGAGTCGGGGAGACCCAGTACTTC CASSEGLAGVGETQYF
TRBJ2-3 - - TRBV7-2 TGTGCCAGCAGTTATGGGACAAACGGACAGTATTTT CASSYGTNGQYF
TRBJ1-2 TRBD1 - TRBV18 TGTGCCAGCTCACCAAGTTTTCTAGGACAGGGGACGACTAACTATGGCTACACCTTC CASSPSFLGQGTTNYGYTF
TRBJ2-1 TRBD2 - TRBV18 TGTGCCAGCTCGCCCACTAGCGGAGGAAATGAGCAGTTCTTC CASSPTSGGNEQFF
TRBJ1-3 TRBD1 - TRBV28 TGTGCCAGCAGCCCTCCCCCTTCGACAGGGCCGGAGGTGGACACCATATATTTT CASSPPPSTGPEVDTIYF
TRBJ2-1 - - TRBV2 TGTGCCAGAATCGAAAGCACGGGAGATGAGCAGTTCTTC CARIESTGDEQFF
TRBJ2-2 TRBD2 few TRBV3-1/TRBV3-2 TGTGCCAGCAGCCCCAGCGGGGGTGGCGGGGAGCTGTTTTTT CASSPSGGGGELFF
TRBJ1-1 - - TRBV3-1/TRBV3-2 TGTGCCAGCAGCCAACGACAGGCCGTGAACACTGAAGCTTTCTTT CASSQRQAVNTEAFF
TRBJ2-2 - - TRBV7-2 TGTGCCAGCAGCTACGGACAGACGAACACCGGGGAGCTGTTTTTT CASSYGQTNTGELFF
TRBJ2-7 TRBD1 - TRBV18 TGTGCCAGCTCACCCGGGACAGCAACTGACTACGAGCAGTACTTC CASSPGTATDYEQYF
TRBJ2-3 - - TRBV12-3/TRBV12-4 TGTGCCAGCAGTTTATCGTTCACAGATACGCAGTATTTT CASSLSFTDTQYF
TRBJ1-1 TRBD1 - TRBV6-5 TGTGCCATCGGACAGGGGGAGACTGAAGCTTTCTTT CAIGQGETEAFF
TRBJ2-6 - - TRBV5-1 TGCGCCAGCGCGGGACAGTTGAGCTCTGGGGCCAACGTCCTGACTTTC CASAGQLSSGANVLTF
TRBJ2-2 - - TRBV19 TGTGCCAGTTCTCTCCCGGAAAGCGGCGGGGAGCTGTTTTTT CASSLPESGGELFF
TRBJ1-2 - - TRBV9 TGTGCCAGCAGCGTATCCCCTGAGACTAACTATGGCTACACCTTC CASSVSPETNYGYTF
TRBJ1-6 - few TRBV7-8 TGTGCCAGCAGATTAGGACAATTGAATTCACCCCTCCACTTT CASRLGQLNSPLHF
TRBJ2-7 TRBD1 - TRBV3-1/TRBV3-2 TGTGCCAGCAGCCAGAGGGACAGAGCCTACGAGCAGTACTTC CASSQRDRAYEQYF
TRBJ2-7 TRBD1 - TRBV14 TGTGCCAGCCGTCCGGGACAGAACTACGAGCAGTACTTC CASRPGQNYEQYF
TRBJ2-1 TRBD1 - TRBV29-1 TGCAGCGTCGGGACAGGTAATGAGCAGTTCTTC CSVGTGNEQFF
TRBJ2-3 TRBD2 - TRBV5-1 TGCGCCAGCAGCCCTTGGACTAGCGGGATCACAGATACGCAGTATTTT CASSPWTSGITDTQYF
TRBJ2-1 TRBD2 few TRBV29-1 TGCAGCGCCAGACTAGCGGGAGTAGTCGGGCAGTTCTTC CSARLAGVVGQFF
TRBJ2-2 TRBD1 once TRBV6-5 TGTGCCAGCAGCCGAGGGACAGGGGAAACCGGGGAGCTGTTTTTT CASSRGTGETGELFF
TRBJ2-7 - - TRBV19 TGTGCCAGTAGTCACGGACTGACCTACGAGCAGTACTTC CASSHGLTYEQYF
TRBJ2-3 - - TRBV5-1 TGCGCCAGCAGCTCGATGGGAGTAGCTGATACGCAGTATTTT CASSSMGVADTQYF
TRBJ2-3 TRBD2 - TRBV7-6 TGTGCCAGCAGCATCATGACTAGCGGGGTATCAGATACGCAGTATTTT CASSIMTSGVSDTQYF
TRBJ2-5 - - TRBV11-2 TGTGCCAGCAGCTTCGGTAGAGAAGAGACCCAGTACTTC CASSFGREETQYF
TRBJ2-1 TRBD2 - TRBV27 TGTGCCAGCAGTTTAGAGGCTAGCGGCCGACTTTACAATGAGCAGTTCTTC CASSLEASGRLYNEQFF
TRBJ1-5 - - TRBV19 TGTGCCAGTACCGAAAAGCGACGGATGAATCAGCCCCAGCATTTT CASTEKRRMNQPQHF
TRBJ1-1 - - TRBV6-5 TGTGCCAGCACTACCCCGGGGACTGAAGCTTTCTTT CASTTPGTEAFF
TRBJ2-7 TRBD2 - TRBV6-5 TGTGCCAGCAGTTACAGCGCGGGGGGCGGCCCCCTCGAGCAGTACTTC CASSYSAGGGPLEQYF
TRBJ2-1 TRBD1 - TRBV4-1 TGCGCCAGCAGCCAAGATGCGGGACAGGGGTATCACAATGAGCAGTTCTTC CASSQDAGQGYHNEQFF
TRBJ1-2 TRBD1 - TRBV7-2 TGTGCCAGCAGCTCCGGGACAGGGAGTTCGAGCTATGGCTACACCTTC CASSSGTGSSSYGYTF
TRBJ2-1 - once TRBV27 TGTGCCACCCAGTGGGACATCTCCTACAATGAGCAGTTCTTC CATQWDISYNEQFF
TRBJ1-5 TRBD1 - TRBV7-2 TGTGCCAGCAGCTTACAACAGGGGTACAATCAGCCCCAGCATTTT CASSLQQGYNQPQHF
TRBJ2-4 - - TRBV30 TGTGCCTGGAGTGTACTCGGTGACATTCAGTACTTC CAWSVLGDIQYF
TRBJ1-1 - - TRBV6-5 TGTGCCAGCAGTTACTCGAAAACAGTAGGTGCTTTCTTT CASSYSKTVGAFF
TRBJ2-7 TRBD2 - TRBV4-1 TGCGCCAGCAGCCGGACTAGCGGGAGTTACGAGCAGTACTTC CASSRTSGSYEQYF
TRBJ1-1 - - TRBV19 TGTGCCAGTAGTATCTTAGCCGGGGGTTGGACTGAAGCTTTCTTT CASSILAGGWTEAFF
TRBJ2-3 - few TRBV21-1 TGTGCCAGCAGCAAAGTTCCGGCTAGCGGGGGTAGCACAGATACGCAGTATTTT CASSKVPASGGSTDTQYF
TRBJ2-5 TRBD2 - TRBV6-2/TRBV6-3 TGTGCCAGCAGTTACGAGACTAGCGGCGGGGGGCAAGAGACCCAGTACTTC CASSYETSGGGQETQYF